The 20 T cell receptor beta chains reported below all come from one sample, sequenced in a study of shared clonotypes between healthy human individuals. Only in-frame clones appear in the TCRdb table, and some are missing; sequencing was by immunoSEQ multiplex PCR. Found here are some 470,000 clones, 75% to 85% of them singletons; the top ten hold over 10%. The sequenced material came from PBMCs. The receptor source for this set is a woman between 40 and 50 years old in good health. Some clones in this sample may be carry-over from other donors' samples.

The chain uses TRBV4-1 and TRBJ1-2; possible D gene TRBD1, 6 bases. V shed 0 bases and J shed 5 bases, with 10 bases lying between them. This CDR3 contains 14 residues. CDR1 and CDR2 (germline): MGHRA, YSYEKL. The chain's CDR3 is CASSQDVGGYGYTF. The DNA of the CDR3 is TGCGCCAGCAGCCAAGATGTAGGGGGATATGGCTACACCTTC.

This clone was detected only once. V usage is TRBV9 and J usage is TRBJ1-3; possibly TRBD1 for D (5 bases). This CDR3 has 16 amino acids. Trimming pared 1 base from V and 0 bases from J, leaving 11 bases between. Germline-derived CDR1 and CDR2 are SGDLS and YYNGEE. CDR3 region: CASSVFRGGSGNTIYF. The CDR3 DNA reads TGTGCCAGCAGCGTATTCCGGGGGGGCTCTGGAAACACCATATATTTT.

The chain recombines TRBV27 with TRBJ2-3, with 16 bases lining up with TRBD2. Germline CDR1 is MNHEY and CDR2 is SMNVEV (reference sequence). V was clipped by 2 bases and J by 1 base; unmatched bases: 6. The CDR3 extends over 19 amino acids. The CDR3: CASSLRGTSGRGGTDTQYF. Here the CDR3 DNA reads TGTGCCAGCAGTTTAAGGGGGACTAGCGGGAGGGGTGGCACAGATACGCAGTATTTT.

CDR3 amino acids: CASSFSTSGTTSTDTQYF. CDR3 bases: TGTGCCAGCAGCTTTTCAACTAGCGGAACGACTAGCACAGATACGCAGTATTTT. This chain joins TRBV7-2 and TRBJ2-3, with 8 bases matching TRBD2. CDR3 length: 18 residues. Germline trimming cut 3 bases from V and 0 bases from J; bases unmatched to any gene: 11. The V gene's germline CDR1 is SGHTA and CDR2 FQGNSA.

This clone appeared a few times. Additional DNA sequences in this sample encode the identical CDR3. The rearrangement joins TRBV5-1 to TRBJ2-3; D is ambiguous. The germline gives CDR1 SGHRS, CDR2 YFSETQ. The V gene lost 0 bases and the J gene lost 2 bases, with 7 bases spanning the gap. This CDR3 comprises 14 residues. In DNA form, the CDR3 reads TGCGCCAGCAGCTTGGGCGGACCCACAGATACGCAGTATTTT. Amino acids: CASSLGGPTDTQYF.

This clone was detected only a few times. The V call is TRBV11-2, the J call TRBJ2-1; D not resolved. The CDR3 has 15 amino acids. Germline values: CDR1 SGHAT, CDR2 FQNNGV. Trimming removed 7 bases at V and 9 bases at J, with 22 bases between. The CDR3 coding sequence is TGTGCCAGCACCCCTGAGGTTCCGGCGGTGGGTGAGCAGTTCTTC. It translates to CASTPEVPAVGEQFF.

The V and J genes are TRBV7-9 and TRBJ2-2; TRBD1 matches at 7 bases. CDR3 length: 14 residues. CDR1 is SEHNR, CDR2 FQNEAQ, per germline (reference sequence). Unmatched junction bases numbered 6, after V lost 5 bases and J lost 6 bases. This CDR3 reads CASSLRQGSGELFF. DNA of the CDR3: TGTGCCAGCAGCCTCCGACAGGGTTCCGGGGAGCTGTTTTTT.

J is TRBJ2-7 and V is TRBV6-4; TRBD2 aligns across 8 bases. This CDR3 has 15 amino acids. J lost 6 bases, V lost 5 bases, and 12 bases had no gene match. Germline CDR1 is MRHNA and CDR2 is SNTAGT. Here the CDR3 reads CASSPGSGGPLEQYF. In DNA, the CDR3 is TGTGCCAGCAGTCCCGGTTCGGGAGGGCCCCTCGAGCAGTACTTC.

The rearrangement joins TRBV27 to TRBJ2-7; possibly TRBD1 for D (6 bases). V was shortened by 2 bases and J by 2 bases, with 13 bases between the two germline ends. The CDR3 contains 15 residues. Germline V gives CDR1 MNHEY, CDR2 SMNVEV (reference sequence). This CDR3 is CASSLGTLLTYEQYF. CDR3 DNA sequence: TGTGCCAGCAGTTTAGGGACATTGTTAACCTACGAGCAGTACTTC.

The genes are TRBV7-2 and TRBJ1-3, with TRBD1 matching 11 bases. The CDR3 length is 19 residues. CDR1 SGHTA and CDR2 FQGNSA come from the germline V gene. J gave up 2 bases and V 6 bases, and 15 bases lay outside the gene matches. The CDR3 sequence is CASRQTGTGGMGTGNTIYF. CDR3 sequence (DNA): TGTGCCAGCAGACAGACCGGGACAGGGGGAATGGGAACTGGAAACACCATATATTTT.

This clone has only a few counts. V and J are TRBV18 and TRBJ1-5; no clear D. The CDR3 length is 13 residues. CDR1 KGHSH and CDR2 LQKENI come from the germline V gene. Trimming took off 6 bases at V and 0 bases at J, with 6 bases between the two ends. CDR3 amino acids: CASSSASNQPQHF. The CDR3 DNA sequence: TGTGCCAGCTCGTCCGCTAGCAATCAGCCCCAGCATTTT. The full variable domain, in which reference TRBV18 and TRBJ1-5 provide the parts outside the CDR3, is NAGVMQNPRHLVRRRGQEARLRCSPMKGHSHVYWYRQLPEEGLKFMVYLQKENIIDESGMPKERFSAEFPKEGPSILRIQQVVRGDSAAYFCASSSASNQPQHFGDGTRLSIL.

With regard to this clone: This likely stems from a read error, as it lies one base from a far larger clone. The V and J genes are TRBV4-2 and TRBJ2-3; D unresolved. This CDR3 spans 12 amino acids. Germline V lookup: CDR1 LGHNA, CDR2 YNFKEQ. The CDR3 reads CASSQDQVTRYF. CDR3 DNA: TGTGCCAGCAGCCAAGATCAAGTTACGCGGTATTTT.

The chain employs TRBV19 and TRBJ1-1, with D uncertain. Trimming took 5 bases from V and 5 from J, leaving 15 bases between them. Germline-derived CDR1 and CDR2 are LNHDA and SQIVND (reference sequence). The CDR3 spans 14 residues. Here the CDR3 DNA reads TGTGCCAGTAGTTTGCAGTTGGCGACTACTGAAGCTTTCTTT. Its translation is CASSLQLATTEAFF.

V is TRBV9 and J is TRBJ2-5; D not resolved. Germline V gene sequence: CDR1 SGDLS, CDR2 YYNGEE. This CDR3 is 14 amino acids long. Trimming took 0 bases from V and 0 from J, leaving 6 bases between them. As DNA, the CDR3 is TGTGCCAGCAGCGTAGGGGCAGACCAAGAGACCCAGTACTTC. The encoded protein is CASSVGADQETQYF. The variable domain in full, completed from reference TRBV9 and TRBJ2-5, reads DSGVTQTPKHLITATGQRVTLRCSPRSGDLSVYWYQQSLDQGLQFLIQYYNGEERAKGNILERFSAQQFPDLHSELNLSSLELGDSALYFCASSVGADQETQYFGPGTRLLVL.

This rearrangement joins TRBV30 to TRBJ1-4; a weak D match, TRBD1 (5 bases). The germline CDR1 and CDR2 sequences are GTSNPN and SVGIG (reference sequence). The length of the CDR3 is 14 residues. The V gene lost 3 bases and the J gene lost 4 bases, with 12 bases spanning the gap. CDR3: CAWSSGASNEKLFF. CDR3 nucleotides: TGTGCCTGGAGCAGTGGGGCGAGTAATGAAAAACTGTTTTTT.

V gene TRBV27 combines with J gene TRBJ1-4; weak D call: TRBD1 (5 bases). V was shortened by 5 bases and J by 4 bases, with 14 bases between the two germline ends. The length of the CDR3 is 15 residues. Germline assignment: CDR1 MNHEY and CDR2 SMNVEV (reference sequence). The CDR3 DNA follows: TGTGCCAGCAGTCCCCGGGACGGTGGTAATGAAAAACTGTTTTTT. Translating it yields CASSPRDGGNEKLFF.

CDR3 residues: CASSRRGYEQYF. CDR3 DNA: TGTGCCAGCAGCCGGAGGGGGTACGAGCAGTACTTC. The rearrangement links TRBV7-9 to TRBJ2-7; D assignment may be TRBD1 or TRBD2 (6 bases each). Germline assignment: CDR1 SEHNR and CDR2 FQNEAQ (reference sequence). The CDR3 is made up of 12 amino acids. Trimming took off 5 bases at V and 4 bases at J, with 9 bases between the two ends.

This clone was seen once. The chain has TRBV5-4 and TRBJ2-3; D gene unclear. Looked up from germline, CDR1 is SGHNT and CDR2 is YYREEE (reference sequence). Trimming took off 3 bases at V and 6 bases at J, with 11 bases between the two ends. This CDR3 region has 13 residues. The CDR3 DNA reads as TGTGCCAGCAGCTCGGTAGTGGGGGATACGCAGTATTTT. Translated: CASSSVVGDTQYF.

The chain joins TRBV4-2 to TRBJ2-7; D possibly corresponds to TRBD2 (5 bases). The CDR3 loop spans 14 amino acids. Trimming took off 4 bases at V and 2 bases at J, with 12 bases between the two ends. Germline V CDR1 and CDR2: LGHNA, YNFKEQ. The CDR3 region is CASSPRAGTYEQYF. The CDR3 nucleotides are TGTGCCAGCAGCCCCCGGGCGGGTACCTACGAGCAGTACTTC.

The CDR3 nucleotides are TGTGCCAGCAGCCAACGGTCACAGGGGGCTGACACCGGGGAGCTGTTTTTT. Residues: CASSQRSQGADTGELFF. The rearrangement links TRBV7-3 to TRBJ2-2, with 9 bases fitting TRBD1. This CDR3 contains 17 residues. V lost 5 bases, J lost 3 bases, and 10 bases stayed unmatched. CDR1 SGHTA and CDR2 FQGTGA come from the germline V gene.